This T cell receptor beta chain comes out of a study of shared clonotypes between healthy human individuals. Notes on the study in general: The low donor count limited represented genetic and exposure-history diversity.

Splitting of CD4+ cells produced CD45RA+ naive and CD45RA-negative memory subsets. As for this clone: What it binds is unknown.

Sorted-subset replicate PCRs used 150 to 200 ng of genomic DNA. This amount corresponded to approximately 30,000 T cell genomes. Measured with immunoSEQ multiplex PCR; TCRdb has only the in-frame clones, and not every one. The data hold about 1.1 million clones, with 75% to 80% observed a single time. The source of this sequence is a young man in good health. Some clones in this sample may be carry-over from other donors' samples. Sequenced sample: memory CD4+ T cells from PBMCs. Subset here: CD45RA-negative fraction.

The CDR3 loop is CASSWVSRNYEQYF. In DNA form, the CDR3 reads TGTGCCAGCAGTTGGGTTTCTAGAAACTACGAGCAGTACTTC. This chain uses TRBV27 with TRBJ2-7; no firm D call. Trimming cost V 4 bases and J 3 bases, with 13 bases left between them. CDR1 is MNHEY and CDR2 is SMNVEV in the germline V gene (reference sequence). There are 14 residues in the CDR3.